This T cell receptor (delta chain) was profiled in a study of human gamma delta and Vdelta1 T cells. TCRdb re-called the PCR reads through CATT. The sample includes more than 5,000 delta-chain clones, roughly 40% of them seen just once. The length of the CDR3 is 27 residues. The V gene lost 2 bases and the J gene lost 0 bases, with 46 bases spanning the gap. Germline CDR1 reads TSWWSYY; CDR2 reads QGS. To note about this clone: What it recognizes is unknown.

General observations from the study: Acute myeloid leukemia was reportedly broadly targeted by polyclonal Delta One T cells.

This sequence joins TRDV1 and TRDJ1; D is perhaps TRDD3 (8 bases). Source material: Vdelta1 gamma-delta T cells from blood grown in culture (DOT cells). This TCR was recovered from a human donor in good health. CDR3 loop: CALGELTLPSSLLGVVTREFYTDKLIF. The CDR3 bases are TGTGCTCTTGGGGAATTGACCCTGCCTTCCTCTCTACTGGGGGTAGTAACCCGAGAATTCTACACCGATAAACTCATCTTT.